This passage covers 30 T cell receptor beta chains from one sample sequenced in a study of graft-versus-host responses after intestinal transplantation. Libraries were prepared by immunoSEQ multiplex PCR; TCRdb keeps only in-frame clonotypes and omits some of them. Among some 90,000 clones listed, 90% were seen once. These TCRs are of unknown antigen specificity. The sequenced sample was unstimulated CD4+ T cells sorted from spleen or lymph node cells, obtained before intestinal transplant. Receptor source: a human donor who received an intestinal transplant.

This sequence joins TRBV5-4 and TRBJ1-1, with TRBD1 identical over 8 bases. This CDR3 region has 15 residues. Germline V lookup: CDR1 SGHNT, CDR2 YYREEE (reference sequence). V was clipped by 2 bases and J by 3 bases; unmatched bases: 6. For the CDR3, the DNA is TGTGCCAGCAGCTTATCGGGACAGGCCTACACTGAAGCTTTCTTT. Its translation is CASSLSGQAYTEAFF.

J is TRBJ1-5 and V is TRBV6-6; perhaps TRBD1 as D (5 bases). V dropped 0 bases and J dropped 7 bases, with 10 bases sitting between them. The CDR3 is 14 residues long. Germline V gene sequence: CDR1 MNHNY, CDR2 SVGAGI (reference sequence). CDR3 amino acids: CASSYSDRSQPQHF. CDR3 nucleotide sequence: TGTGCCAGCAGTTACTCAGACAGATCCCAGCCCCAGCATTTT.

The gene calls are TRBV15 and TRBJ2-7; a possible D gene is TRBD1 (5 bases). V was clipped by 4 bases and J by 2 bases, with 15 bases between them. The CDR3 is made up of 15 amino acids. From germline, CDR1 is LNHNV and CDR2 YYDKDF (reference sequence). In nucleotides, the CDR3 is TGTGCCACCAGCACTCAAGGACACCGAGCCTACGAGCAGTACTTC. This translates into CATSTQGHRAYEQYF.

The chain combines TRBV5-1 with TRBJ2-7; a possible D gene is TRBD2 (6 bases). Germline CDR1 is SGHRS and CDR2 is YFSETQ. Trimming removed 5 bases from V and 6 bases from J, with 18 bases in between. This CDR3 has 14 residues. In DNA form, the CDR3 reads TGCGCCAGCAGGAGGAGGGGAGCCGAGGGCGAGCAGTACTTC. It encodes CASRRRGAEGEQYF.

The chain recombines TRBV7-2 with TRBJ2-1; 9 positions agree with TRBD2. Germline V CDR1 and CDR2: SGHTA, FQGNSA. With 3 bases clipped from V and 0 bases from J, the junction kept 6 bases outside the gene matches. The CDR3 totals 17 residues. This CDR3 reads CASSFSSRGGSYNEQFF. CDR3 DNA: TGTGCCAGCAGCTTTTCCTCGCGGGGGGGCTCCTACAATGAGCAGTTCTTC.

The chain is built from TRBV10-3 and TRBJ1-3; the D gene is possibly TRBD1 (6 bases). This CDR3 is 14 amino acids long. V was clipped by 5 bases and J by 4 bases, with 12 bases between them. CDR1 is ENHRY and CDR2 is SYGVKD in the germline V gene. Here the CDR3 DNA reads TGTGCCATCAGTTATCCCCAGGGGGGAAACACCATATATTTT. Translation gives CAISYPQGGNTIYF.

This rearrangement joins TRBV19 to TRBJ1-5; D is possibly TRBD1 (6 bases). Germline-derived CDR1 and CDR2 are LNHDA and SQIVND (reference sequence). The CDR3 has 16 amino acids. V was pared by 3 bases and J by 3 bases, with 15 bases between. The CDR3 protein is CASSIARGLDNQPQHF. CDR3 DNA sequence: TGTGCCAGTAGTATCGCAAGGGGGTTAGACAATCAGCCCCAGCATTTT. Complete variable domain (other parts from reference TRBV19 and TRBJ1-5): DGGITQSPKYLFRKEGQNVTLSCEQNLNHDAMYWYRQDPGQGLRLIYYSQIVNDFQKGDIAEGYSVSREKKESFPLTVTSAQKNPTAFYLCASSIARGLDNQPQHFGDGTRLSIL.

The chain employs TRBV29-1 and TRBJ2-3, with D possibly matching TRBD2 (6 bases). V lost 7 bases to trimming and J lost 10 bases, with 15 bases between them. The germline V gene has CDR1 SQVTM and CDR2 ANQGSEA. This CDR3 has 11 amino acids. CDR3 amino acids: CSARDLAAQYF. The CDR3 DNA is TGCAGCGCCAGGGACTTGGCTGCGCAGTATTTT.

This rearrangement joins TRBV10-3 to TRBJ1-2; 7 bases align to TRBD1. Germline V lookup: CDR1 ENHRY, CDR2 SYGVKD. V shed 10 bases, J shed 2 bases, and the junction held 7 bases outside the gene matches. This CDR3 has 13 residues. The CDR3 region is CASLGTVNYGYTF. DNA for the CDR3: TGTGCCAGCCTTGGGACAGTCAACTATGGCTACACCTTC.

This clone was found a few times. The CDR3 spells CAISEGQGIEQYF. CDR3 in DNA: TGTGCCATCAGTGAGGGCCAGGGGATCGAGCAGTACTTC. The chain uses TRBV10-3 and TRBJ2-7, with D possibly being TRBD1 (6 bases). The CDR3 totals 13 residues. CDR1 ENHRY and CDR2 SYGVKD come from the germline V gene. Trimming removed 2 bases at V and 6 bases at J, with 11 bases between.

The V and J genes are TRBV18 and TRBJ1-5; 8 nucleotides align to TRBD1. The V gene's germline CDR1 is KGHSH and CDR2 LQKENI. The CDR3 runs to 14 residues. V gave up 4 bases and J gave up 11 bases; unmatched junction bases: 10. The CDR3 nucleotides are TGTGCCAGCTCACGGGGACAGGCCGGTGTGTCCCAGCATTTT. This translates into CASSRGQAGVSQHF.

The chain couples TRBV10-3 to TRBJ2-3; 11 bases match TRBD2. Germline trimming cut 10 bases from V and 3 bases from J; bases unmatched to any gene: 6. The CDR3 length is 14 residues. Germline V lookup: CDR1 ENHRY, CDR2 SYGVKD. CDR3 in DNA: TGTGCCACCGGACTAGCGGGCAAAACAGATACGCAGTATTTT. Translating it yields CATGLAGKTDTQYF.

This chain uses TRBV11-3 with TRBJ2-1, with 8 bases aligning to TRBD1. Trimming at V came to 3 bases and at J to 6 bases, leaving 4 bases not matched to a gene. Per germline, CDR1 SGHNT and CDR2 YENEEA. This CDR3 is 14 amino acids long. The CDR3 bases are TGTGCCAGCAGCTTGCGACAGGGGCTCAATGAGCAGTTCTTC. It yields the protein CASSLRQGLNEQFF.

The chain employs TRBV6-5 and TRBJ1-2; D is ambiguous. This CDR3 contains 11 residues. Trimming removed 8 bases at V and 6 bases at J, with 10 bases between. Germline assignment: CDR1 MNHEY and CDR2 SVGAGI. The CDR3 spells CASGEGHGYTF. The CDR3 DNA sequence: TGTGCCAGCGGTGAGGGCCATGGCTACACCTTC.

The CDR3 reads CATSATGSQRYIQYF. The CDR3 DNA sequence: TGTGCCACCAGCGCGACGGGATCACAGAGATACATTCAGTACTTC. This chain joins TRBV15 and TRBJ2-4, with D tentatively TRBD2 (5 bases). CDR1 is LNHNV, CDR2 YYDKDF, per germline (reference sequence). Trimming cost V 5 bases and J 8 bases, with 19 bases left between them. The CDR3 is made up of 15 amino acids.

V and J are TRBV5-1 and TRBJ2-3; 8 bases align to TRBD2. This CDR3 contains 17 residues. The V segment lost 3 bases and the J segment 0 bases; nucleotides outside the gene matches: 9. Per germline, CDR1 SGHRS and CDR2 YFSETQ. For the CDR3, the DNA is TGCGCCAGCAGCTGGAAAGCTAGCGGGCTGAGCACAGATACGCAGTATTTT. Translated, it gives CASSWKASGLSTDTQYF.

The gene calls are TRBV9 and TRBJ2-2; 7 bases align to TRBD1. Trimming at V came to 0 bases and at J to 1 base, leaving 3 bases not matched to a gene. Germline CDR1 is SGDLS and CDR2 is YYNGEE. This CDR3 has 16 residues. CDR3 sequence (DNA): TGTGCCAGCAGCGTAGGAGGGGGCCGGAACACCGGGGAGCTGTTTTTT. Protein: CASSVGGGRNTGELFF.

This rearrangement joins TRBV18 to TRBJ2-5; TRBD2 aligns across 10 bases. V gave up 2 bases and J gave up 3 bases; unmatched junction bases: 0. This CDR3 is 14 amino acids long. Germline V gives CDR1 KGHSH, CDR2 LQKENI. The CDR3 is CASSPSGREETQYF. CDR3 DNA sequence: TGTGCCAGCTCACCAAGCGGGAGGGAAGAGACCCAGTACTTC.

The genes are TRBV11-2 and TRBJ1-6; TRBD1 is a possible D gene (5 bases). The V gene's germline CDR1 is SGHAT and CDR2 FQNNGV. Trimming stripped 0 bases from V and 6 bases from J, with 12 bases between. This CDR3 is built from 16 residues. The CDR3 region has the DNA TGTGCCAGCAGCTTAGACAGTCTACAGGTTAATTCACCCCTCCACTTT. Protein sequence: CASSLDSLQVNSPLHF.

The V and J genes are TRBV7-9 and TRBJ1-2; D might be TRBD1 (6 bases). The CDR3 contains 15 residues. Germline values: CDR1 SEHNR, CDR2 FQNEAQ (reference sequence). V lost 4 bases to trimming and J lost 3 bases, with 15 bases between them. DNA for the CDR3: TGTGCCAGCAGCTCCCGGCTCTCAGGGGACTATGGCTACACCTTC. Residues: CASSSRLSGDYGYTF.

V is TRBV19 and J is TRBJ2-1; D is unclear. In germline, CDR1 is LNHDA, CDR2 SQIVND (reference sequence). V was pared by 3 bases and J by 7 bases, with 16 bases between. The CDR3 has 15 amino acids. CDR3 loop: CASSIRRPLGNEQFF. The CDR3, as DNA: TGTGCCAGTAGTATCCGGCGACCCCTCGGGAATGAGCAGTTCTTC.

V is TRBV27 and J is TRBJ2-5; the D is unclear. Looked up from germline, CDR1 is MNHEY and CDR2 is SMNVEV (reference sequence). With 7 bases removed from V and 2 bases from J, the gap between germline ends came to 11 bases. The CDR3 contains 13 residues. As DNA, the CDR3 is TGTGCCAGCACACACCAGTTACAAGAGACCCAGTACTTC. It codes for CASTHQLQETQYF.

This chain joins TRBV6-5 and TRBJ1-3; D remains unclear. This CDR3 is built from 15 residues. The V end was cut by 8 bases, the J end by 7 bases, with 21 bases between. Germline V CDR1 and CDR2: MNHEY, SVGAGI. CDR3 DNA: TGTGCCAGCGGGGTCGCGGTGGAGGTCCCGAACACCATATATTTT. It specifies CASGVAVEVPNTIYF.

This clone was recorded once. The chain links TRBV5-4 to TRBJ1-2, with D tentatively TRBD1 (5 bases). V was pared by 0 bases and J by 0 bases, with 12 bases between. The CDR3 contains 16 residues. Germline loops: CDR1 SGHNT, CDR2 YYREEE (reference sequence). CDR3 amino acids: CASSLAPGGANYGYTF. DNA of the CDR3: TGTGCCAGCAGCTTGGCCCCCGGGGGAGCTAACTATGGCTACACCTTC.

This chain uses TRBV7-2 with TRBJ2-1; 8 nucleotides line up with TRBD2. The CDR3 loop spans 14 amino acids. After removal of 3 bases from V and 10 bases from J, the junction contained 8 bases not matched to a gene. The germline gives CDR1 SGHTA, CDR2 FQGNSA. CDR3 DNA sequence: TGTGCCAGCAGCTTGACAGCGGGGGTTTGGGAGCAGTTCTTC. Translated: CASSLTAGVWEQFF. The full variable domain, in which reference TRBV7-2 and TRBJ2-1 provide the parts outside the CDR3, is GAGVSQSPSNKVTEKGKDVELRCDPISGHTALYWYRQSLGQGLEFLIYFQGNSAPDKSGLPSDRFSAERTGGSVSTLTIQRTQQEDSAVYLCASSLTAGVWEQFFGPGTRLTVL.

This CDR3 is CASSLPQWSNQPQHF. The CDR3 bases are TGTGCCAGTAGCCTTCCACAGTGGAGCAATCAGCCCCAGCATTTT. The chain carries TRBV19 and TRBJ1-5; D unresolved. Germline CDR1 and CDR2: LNHDA and SQIVND (reference sequence). Trimming stripped 6 bases from V and 1 base from J, with 13 bases between. The CDR3 extends over 15 amino acids.

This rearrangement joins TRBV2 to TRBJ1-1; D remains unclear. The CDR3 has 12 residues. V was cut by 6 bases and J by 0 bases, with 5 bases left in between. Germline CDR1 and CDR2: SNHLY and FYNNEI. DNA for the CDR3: TGTGCCAGCAGGCAGATGAACACTGAAGCTTTCTTT. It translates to CASRQMNTEAFF. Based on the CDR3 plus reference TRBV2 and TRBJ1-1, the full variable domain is EPEVTQTPSHQVTQMGQEVILRCVPISNHLYFYWYRQILGQKVEFLVSFYNNEISEKSEIFDDQFSVERPDGSNFTLKIRSTKLEDSAMYFCASRQMNTEAFFGQGTRLTVV.

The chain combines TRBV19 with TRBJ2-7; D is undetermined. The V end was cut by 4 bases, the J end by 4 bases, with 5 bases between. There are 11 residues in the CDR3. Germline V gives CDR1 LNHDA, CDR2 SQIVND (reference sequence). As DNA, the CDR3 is TGTGCCAGTAGTACCGGGTACGAGCAGTACTTC. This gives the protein CASSTGYEQYF.

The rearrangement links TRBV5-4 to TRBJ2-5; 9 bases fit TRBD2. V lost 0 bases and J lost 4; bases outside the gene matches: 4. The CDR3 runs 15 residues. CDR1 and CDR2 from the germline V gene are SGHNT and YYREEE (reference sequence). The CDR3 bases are TGTGCCAGCAGCTTGGGGCGGGGGGGCCGAGAGACCCAGTACTTC. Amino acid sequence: CASSLGRGGRETQYF.

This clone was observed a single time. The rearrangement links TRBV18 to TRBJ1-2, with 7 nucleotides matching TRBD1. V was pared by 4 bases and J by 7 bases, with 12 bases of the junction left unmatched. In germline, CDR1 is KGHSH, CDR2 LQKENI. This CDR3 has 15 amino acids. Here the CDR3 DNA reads TGTGCCAGCTCACTCGGACAGGACGTATTATTTGGCTACACCTTC. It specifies CASSLGQDVLFGYTF.